This entry is about one T cell receptor beta chain. This entry comes from a study of blood T cell repertoires in COVID-19. Study-wide background: Sites across the United States, Italy and Spain contributed samples from acute and convalescent COVID-19. T cells, B-cell-depleted T cells, or PBMCs provided the cDNA or gDNA that served as material.

Study processing details: Amplified reference gene primers provided the basis for estimating nucleated cell counts. TCRdb's table, derived via immunoSEQ multiplex PCR, lists solely in-frame clones and lacks some. That table supplies the V and J calls and clone size; D and trimming were determined from the DNA. Here the sample spans about 170,000 clones, around 82% being singletons. This CDR3 is built from 11 residues. Germline lookup yields CDR1 DFQATT and CDR2 SNEGSKA (reference sequence). The ends lost 5 bases at V and 6 bases at J; junction bases unmatched: 3. The clonotype originates from a woman between 65 and 79 years old who had recovered from COVID-19. The chain carries TRBV20-1 and TRBJ1-1, with 7 positions matching TRBD1. Source material: peripheral blood. The CDR3: CSAPTGAEAFF. CDR3 DNA: TGCAGTGCTCCTACAGGGGCTGAAGCTTTCTTT.